These T cell receptor beta chains were read from a single sample in a study of blood T cell repertoires in COVID-19. The assay was immunoSEQ multiplex PCR, and TCRdb's table has in-frame clones only and misses some. The profile covers 200,000 to 250,000 clones, with around nine tenths appearing a single time and roughly 2.5% taken by the ten largest. The sequencing input was peripheral blood. These receptors all come from a woman aged 55 to 70 with acute or convalescent COVID-19. Both conserved end residues are part of each CDR3. D genes are given only for firm matches. The size field is filled for only some rows; it gives once, few, many or a size class.

v_gene	j_gene	d_gene	abundance	CDR3nt	CDR3aa
TRBV28	TRBJ1-5	.	.	TGTGCCAGCAGTCTCTTGGGGGGGAATCAGCCCCAGCATTTT	CASSLLGGNQPQHF
TRBV28	TRBJ2-7	.	.	TGTGCCAGCAGATCACAGGGAGGGAGCTCCTACGAGCAGTACTTC	CASRSQGGSSYEQYF
TRBV28	TRBJ1-1	.	.	TGTGCCAGCAGCCGCGGGGGGGCTGGCACTGAAGCTTTCTTT	CASSRGGAGTEAFF
TRBV5-1	TRBJ1-1	.	.	TGCGCCAGCAGCTCTCAACCCCAGGGTCCAACCTCGAACACTGAAGCTTTCTTT	CASSSQPQGPTSNTEAFF
TRBV18	TRBJ1-5	TRBD1	.	TGTGCCAGCTCACCGTGGGGACAGGGCACTGGCAATCAGCCCCAGCATTTT	CASSPWGQGTGNQPQHF
TRBV30	TRBJ2-7	TRBD2	.	TGTGCCTGGAGTGAGGGACTATCCCACTACGAGCAGTACTTC	CAWSEGLSHYEQYF
TRBV5-1	TRBJ2-2	.	.	TGCGCCAGCAGCTTATCGCAGGTGCTCGCAAGGGAGCTGTTTTTT	CASSLSQVLARELFF
TRBV6-1	TRBJ1-5	.	once	TGTGCCAGCAGTTTAAGAACCCCGGGTCAGCCCCAGCATTTT	CASSLRTPGQPQHF
TRBV5-1	TRBJ2-7	TRBD2	.	TGCGCCAGCACATTAGCGGGAGACTCGTACGAGCAGTACTTC	CASTLAGDSYEQYF
TRBV28	TRBJ1-5	.	.	TGTGCCAGCAGAGGAGGTTATAGCAATCAGCCCCAGCATTTT	CASRGGYSNQPQHF
TRBV28	TRBJ1-2	.	.	TGTGCCAGCCAGTTTGAAAGCCGCGACCCGTACAGTAATTATGGCTACACCTTC	CASQFESRDPYSNYGYTF
TRBV5-1	TRBJ1-2	TRBD1	.	TGCGCCAGCAGCTTGGGGGACAGATATGGCTACACCTTC	CASSLGDRYGYTF
TRBV6-2/TRBV6-3	TRBJ2-7	TRBD2	.	TGTGCCAGCAGTTACCCGGACCGTAGCGGGAGTACGCTATACGAGCAGTACTTC	CASSYPDRSGSTLYEQYF
TRBV19	TRBJ1-5	.	.	TGTGCCAGTAGTACCTCAAGCTATAGCAATCAGCCCCAGCATTTT	CASSTSSYSNQPQHF
TRBV27	TRBJ1-1	.	.	TGTGCCAGCAGTCCCCTACAGGCCCCTAACACTGAAGCTTTCTTT	CASSPLQAPNTEAFF
TRBV28	TRBJ2-1	TRBD1	.	TGTGCCAGCAGTTTATGGGACAGGGCATCTGAGCAGTTCTTC	CASSLWDRASEQFF
TRBV28	TRBJ1-5	.	.	TGTGCCAGCAGTTCACAGGGTTTTGGCAATCAGCCCCAGCATTTT	CASSSQGFGNQPQHF
TRBV7-2	TRBJ2-7	TRBD1	.	TGTGCCAGCAGCCCCGGGGACAGCAGGTACGAGCAGTACTTC	CASSPGDSRYEQYF
TRBV7-6	TRBJ2-1	TRBD2	.	TGTGCCAGCAGCCAAACGGGACTATTCAATGAGCAGTTCTTC	CASSQTGLFNEQFF
TRBV30	TRBJ1-2	TRBD1	.	TGTGCCTGGAGTGTACAGCGGACAGGGGGCTATGGCTACACCTTC	CAWSVQRTGGYGYTF
TRBV24-1	TRBJ2-3	.	.	TGTGCCACCAGTGATTTGGCTAGTACGGATACGCAGTATTTT	CATSDLASTDTQYF
TRBV5-1	TRBJ1-2	TRBD1	.	TGCGCCAGCAGACCTATTCCGGGACAGGGGGGAAGTGGCTACACCTTC	CASRPIPGQGGSGYTF
TRBV2	TRBJ2-7	.	.	TGTGCCAGCAGAGGACTAAAGAGCTCCTACGAGCAGTACTTC	CASRGLKSSYEQYF
TRBV30	TRBJ2-7	TRBD1	.	TGTGCCTGGAGTGTAACGGGACAGGGATCCTACGAGCAGTACTTC	CAWSVTGQGSYEQYF
TRBV7-2	TRBJ1-2	.	.	TGTGCCAGCAGCCCTGATGCGCATGGCTACACCTTC	CASSPDAHGYTF
TRBV6-6	TRBJ2-5	TRBD2	.	TGTGCCAGCAGTTACTCACCGACTAGCGGGAGCTGGGACCAGTACTTC	CASSYSPTSGSWDQYF
TRBV5-4	TRBJ2-1	TRBD2	.	TGTGCCAGCAGCAAAGGACTAGCGGGAATGGGAAGGCCTCTCGGCAATGAGCAGTTCTTC	CASSKGLAGMGRPLGNEQFF
TRBV5-1	TRBJ2-5	.	.	TGCGCCAGCAGCGCCGGCGCAGGGTACTCGGAGACCCAGTACTTC	CASSAGAGYSETQYF
TRBV6-4	TRBJ2-3	.	once	TGTGCCAGCAGTGACTCGAGGTCCGCCAATCGCGATACGCAGTATTTT	CASSDSRSANRDTQYF
TRBV27	TRBJ1-5	TRBD1	.	TGTGCCAGCAGTTCGGACAGGGGAGGAAATCAGCCCCAGCATTTT	CASSSDRGGNQPQHF
TRBV7-2	TRBJ2-1	TRBD2	.	TGTGCCAGCAGCTCTAGAGGGACTAGGTACAATGAGCAGTTCTTC	CASSSRGTRYNEQFF
TRBV27	TRBJ1-3	.	.	TGTGCCAGCAGTCTAACAGGGCGAGGTGGAAACACCATATATTTT	CASSLTGRGGNTIYF
TRBV27	TRBJ1-4	.	.	TGTGCCAGCAGTTTATCGCCCCTTCTCGGGACACAAGGCGAAAAACTGTTTTTT	CASSLSPLLGTQGEKLFF
TRBV28	TRBJ2-4	TRBD1	.	TGTGCCAGCAGCCCAGGGGGCGCGGCCAAAAACATTCAGTACTTC	CASSPGGAAKNIQYF
TRBV18	TRBJ2-7	.	.	TGTGCCAGCTCTAGAGGGTTGGACGCGGACTCCTACGAGCAGTACTTC	CASSRGLDADSYEQYF
TRBV9	TRBJ2-1	.	.	TGTGCCAGCAGCGTAGGTAGGAGTGCCTACAATGAGCAGTTCTTC	CASSVGRSAYNEQFF
TRBV5-1	TRBJ2-1	.	.	TGCGCCAGCATTGTCCCAGGTACAAGAAATGAGCAGTTCTTC	CASIVPGTRNEQFF
TRBV21-1	TRBJ2-7	.	few	TGTGCCAGCAGCAAAGGACGGGGGGGACGTGATGAGCAGTACTTC	CASSKGRGGRDEQYF
TRBV6-5	TRBJ2-4	TRBD1	.	TGTGCCAGCCGTTTGGACAGGGGAGACAAAAACATTCAGTACTTC	CASRLDRGDKNIQYF
TRBV2	TRBJ1-4	.	once	TGTGCCAGCAGTGCGACAGGTGTGTCCGAAAAACTGTTTTTT	CASSATGVSEKLFF
TRBV24-1	TRBJ1-2	.	.	TGTGCCACCAGTGATTTGGGGCACTATGGCTACACCTTC	CATSDLGHYGYTF
TRBV25-1	TRBJ2-1	TRBD2	.	TGTGCCAGCAGTTTAGCGGGAGGGGCTTTCGAGCAGTTCTTC	CASSLAGGAFEQFF
TRBV11-2	TRBJ1-1	TRBD1	.	TGTGCCAGCAGCTTAGTACAGGGGGCGAGGACTGAAGCTTTCTTT	CASSLVQGARTEAFF
TRBV6-1	TRBJ2-7	.	.	TGTGCCAGCAGTGAACAGCCTTTGGGGGCTCCGTACGAGCAGTACTTC	CASSEQPLGAPYEQYF
TRBV19	TRBJ1-2	.	few	TGTGCCAGTAGTATAGCGGGCAGGGACTACACCTTC	CASSIAGRDYTF
TRBV5-1	TRBJ1-4	.	few	TGCGCCAGCAGCTTTTCCAGGGGAGATGAAAAACTGTTTTTT	CASSFSRGDEKLFF
TRBV6-5	TRBJ1-2	.	.	TGTGCCAGCAGCCCAGGGGACCGGGCCCATGGCTACACCTTC	CASSPGDRAHGYTF
TRBV5-4	TRBJ1-6	.	.	TGTGCCAGCAGCTTGGCCCAAGGTGGCAGGGGCAATTCACCCCTCCACTTT	CASSLAQGGRGNSPLHF
TRBV12-5	TRBJ1-5	TRBD1	few	TGTGCTAGTGGTCCCCCTGAGACAGGGTATGCGGTTCAGCCCCAGCATTTT	CASGPPETGYAVQPQHF
TRBV12-5	TRBJ2-1	TRBD1	.	TGTGCTAGTGGTTTGGACTGGACAGGGGGCGATGAGCAGTTCTTC	CASGLDWTGGDEQFF
TRBV10-2	TRBJ1-1	.	.	TGCGCCAGCACCTCAACCGGGGTGAACACTGAAGCTTTCTTT	CASTSTGVNTEAFF
TRBV10-3	TRBJ2-1	TRBD1	.	TGTGCCATCAGTGAGTCGATCGGCAGGGGGACCCCCTACAATGAGCAGTTCTTC	CAISESIGRGTPYNEQFF
TRBV4-2	TRBJ2-1	.	.	TGTGCCAGCAGCCAAGTTACAGCCGAGACCTACAATGAGCAGTTCTTC	CASSQVTAETYNEQFF
TRBV7-7	TRBJ2-2	TRBD1	.	TGTGCTAGCAGCGGAGAGACCAGGGGGCGGTGGGACACCGGGGAGCTGTTTTTT	CASSGETRGRWDTGELFF
TRBV27	TRBJ1-3	.	.	TGTGCCAGCAGTTCTCAGGGGCGGAGTGGAAACACCATATATTTT	CASSSQGRSGNTIYF
TRBV28	TRBJ2-1	TRBD1	.	TGTGCCAGCAGCTCGTTGTGGGGTGCTACCGGGACAGAGTACAATGAGCAGTTCTTC	CASSSLWGATGTEYNEQFF
TRBV19	TRBJ1-6	.	once	TGTGCCAGTAGTTTTGACAGCTCTGATTCACCCCTCCACTTT	CASSFDSSDSPLHF